This TCR beta chain stems from a study of cytomegalovirus exposure and HLA in healthy donors. The donors comprised healthy bone marrow donors. It was with 60 Vbeta and 13 Jbeta primers that the PCR ran. Repertoires were generated with immunoSEQ multiplex PCR, while TCRdb's copy carries only in-frame clones and drops some. This sample yields roughly 160,000 clones, of which roughly 80% are seen a single time; about 7.6% belongs to the top ten. The TCR comes from a woman aged 40 to 55 in good health and CMV-seropositive. The sequenced sample consisted of PBMCs.

The CDR3 sequence is CASSLTSVGNSGELFF. For the CDR3, the DNA is TGCGCCAGCAGCTTAACTAGCGTCGGTAACTCCGGGGAGCTGTTTTTT. The chain has TRBV5-1 and TRBJ2-2; 7 bases fit TRBD2. The CDR3 covers 16 residues. CDR1 and CDR2 from the germline V gene are SGHRS and YFSETQ. The V and J ends lost 2 bases and 6 bases, in that order; junction bases with no gene match: 10.